The 24 T cell receptor beta chains below all came from one sample that was sequenced in a study of T-cell reconstitution after alpha-beta-depleted transplantation in children. During its preparation, the TCRbeta library received unique molecular identifiers. One entry per CDR3 protein, called by TCRdb with MiXCR from the PCR reads. Seen here are fewer than 1 million distinct CDR3 sequences, 15% to 20% observed once, and the top ten hold approximately 5%. The material sequenced was PBMCs, mostly from graft donor cells, taken 360 days after TCRalphabeta/CD19-depleted stem cell transplant. The receptor source for this set is a male patient between 10 and 17 years old who had a stem cell transplant for acute lymphoblastic leukemia, so the T cells may come from the graft donor.

This clonotype was counted many times. The CDR3 protein is CSASSGRANEQYF. The CDR3 region has the DNA TGCAGTGCTAGTAGCGGGAGGGCCAACGAGCAGTACTTC. V gene TRBV20-1 combines with J gene TRBJ2-7; TRBD2 aligns across 11 bases. Germline CDR1 is DFQATT and CDR2 is SNEGSKA (reference sequence). After removal of 3 bases from V and 5 bases from J, the junction contained 3 bases not matched to a gene. The CDR3 is made up of 13 amino acids.

The rearrangement uses TRBV7-9 and TRBJ2-7; 8 bases match TRBD1. The CDR3 contains 15 residues. The ends lost 3 bases at V and 0 bases at J; junction bases unmatched: 4. Germline values: CDR1 SEHNR, CDR2 FQNEAQ (reference sequence). The CDR3 region has the DNA TGTGCCAGCAGCTTTGGGGGACAGGCCTCCTACGAGCAGTACTTC. Protein sequence: CASSFGGQASYEQYF.

A few counts support this clonotype. The chain carries TRBV19 and TRBJ1-1; TRBD1 aligns across 8 bases. V shed 5 bases and J 6 bases; nucleotides not matched to a gene: 8. CDR1 and CDR2 (germline): LNHDA, SQIVND (reference sequence). The CDR3 extends over 14 amino acids. This chain's CDR3 is CASSRTGSKAEAFF. The DNA for the CDR3 is TGTGCCAGTAGTCGGACAGGGTCGAAGGCTGAAGCTTTCTTT.

Regarding this clonotype: A much bigger clone sits one base away, suggesting this may be a read error. Here the CDR3 omits its conserved ending phenylalanine or tryptophan, so a read error is the likely source. J is TRBJ1-5 and V is TRBV6-1, with 8 bases lining up with TRBD1. V shed 5 bases, J shed 6 bases, and the junction held 9 bases outside the gene matches. The CDR3 is 15 amino acids. Germline V CDR1 and CDR2: MNHNS, SASEGT. CDR3 DNA: TGTGCCAGCAGTAAAGGACAGGGAACGAGTCAGCCCCAGCATGTT. Its translation is CASSKGQGTSQPQHV.

The chain has TRBV27 and TRBJ2-5; no firm D call. The V end was cut by 3 bases, the J end by 5 bases, with 13 bases between. The germline V gene has CDR1 MNHEY and CDR2 SMNVEV (reference sequence). This CDR3 contains 14 residues. The CDR3 reads CASSFVGGRETQYF. CDR3 coding DNA: TGTGCCAGCAGTTTTGTTGGCGGTAGGGAGACCCAGTACTTC.

The DNA of the CDR3 is TGCGCCAGCAGCCCGGTAGCTCAGCCCCAGCATTTT. Translating it yields CASSPVAQPQHF. The chain uses TRBV5-1 and TRBJ1-5; D is unresolved. The CDR3 loop spans 12 amino acids. Trimming pared 4 bases from V and 6 bases from J, leaving 8 bases between. Germline V lookup: CDR1 SGHRS, CDR2 YFSETQ. Full variable domain (remainder filled in from reference TRBV5-1 and TRBJ1-5): KAGVTQTPRYLIKTRGQQVTLSCSPISGHRSVSWYQQTPGQGLQFLFEYFSETQRNKGNFPGRFSGRQFSNSRSEMNVSTLELGDSALYLCASSPVAQPQHFGDGTRLSIL.

The CDR3: CASTYNEQFF. The CDR3 DNA reads as TGTGCCAGCACGTACAATGAGCAGTTCTTC. This chain links TRBV2 with TRBJ2-1; D is unclear. The CDR3 covers 10 residues. The ends were cut back, 7 bases at V and 4 bases at J, with 2 bases in the middle. Germline CDR1 reads SNHLY; CDR2 reads FYNNEI.

The chain uses TRBV12-3 or TRBV12-4 and TRBJ2-7; 13 bases match TRBD2. This CDR3 spans 16 amino acids. The V gene end was trimmed by 5 bases and the J gene end by 2 bases; junction bases not matched to a gene: 6. The CDR3 sequence is CASSAGTSGDAYEQYF. The CDR3 nucleotides read TGTGCCAGCAGTGCCGGGACTAGCGGGGACGCCTACGAGCAGTACTTC.

The genes are TRBV20-1 and TRBJ1-4; TRBD1 matches at 10 bases. The V gene's germline CDR1 is DFQATT and CDR2 SNEGSKA (reference sequence). The CDR3 is 13 amino acids. Trimming took 6 bases from V and 7 from J; bases not matched to a gene: 5. CDR3 nucleotide sequence: TGCAGTGCGAGGGACAGGGGATCTGAAAAACTGTTTTTT. It is translated as CSARDRGSEKLFF.

In this sample, this clonotype turned up a few times. The genes are TRBV29-1 and TRBJ1-5, with D hard to call. Germline V gene sequence: CDR1 SQVTM, CDR2 ANQGSEA. CDR3 size: 12 residues. V dropped 4 bases and J dropped 0 bases, with 4 bases sitting between them. CDR3 DNA: TGCAGCGTTGTCGATAGCAATCAGCCCCAGCATTTT. Encoded protein: CSVVDSNQPQHF.

The gene calls are TRBV5-1 and TRBJ2-5; 8 bases agree with TRBD2. Germline V gene sequence: CDR1 SGHRS, CDR2 YFSETQ. The J segment lost 1 base and the V segment lost 9 bases, leaving 14 bases of the junction unmatched. The CDR3 has 16 amino acids. The CDR3 DNA sequence: TGCGCCATCGAGGGACGACTAGCGAGATTCCAAGAGACCCAGTACTTC. As protein: CAIEGRLARFQETQYF.

This clonotype came up many times. This sequence joins TRBV28 and TRBJ1-1, with 9 bases aligning to TRBD1. Germline V gene data show CDR1 as MDHEN and CDR2 as SYDVKM. Trimming at V came to 7 bases and at J to 0 bases, leaving 12 bases not matched to a gene. CDR3 length: 17 amino acids. The CDR3 sequence is CASTPRGQGHMNTEAFF. CDR3 DNA: TGTGCCAGCACCCCCCGGGGACAGGGCCACATGAACACTGAAGCTTTCTTT.

This clonotype was seen a handful of times. V is TRBV18 and J is TRBJ2-7, with a weak D call TRBD1 (5 bases). The CDR3 is 15 residues long. The germline V gene has CDR1 KGHSH and CDR2 LQKENI. V lost 3 bases and J lost 6, with 18 bases in between. The CDR3 reads CASSPQEKQAREQYF. The CDR3, as DNA: TGTGCCAGCTCACCCCAGGAAAAACAGGCACGCGAGCAGTACTTC.

This clonotype has at least ten counts. The chain uses TRBV29-1 and TRBJ1-2; no clear D gene. V was trimmed by 4 bases and J by 4 bases, leaving 10 bases between them. Germline CDR1 SQVTM, CDR2 ANQGSEA. There are 12 residues in the CDR3. The CDR3 region has the DNA TGCAGCGTTGTGTGGGGAAGCTATGGCTACACCTTC. It codes for CSVVWGSYGYTF. Full variable domain (rest looked up from reference TRBV29-1 and TRBJ1-2): SAVISQKPSRDICQRGTSLTIQCQVDSQVTMMFWYRQQPGQSLTLIATANQGSEATYESGFVIDKFPISRPNLTFSTLTVSNMSPEDSSIYLCSVVWGSYGYTFGSGTRLTVV.

The chain couples TRBV4-1 to TRBJ2-5; D perhaps matches TRBD2 (6 bases). Trimming shortened V by 3 bases and J by 5 bases, and 16 bases separated the two germline ends. CDR1 is MGHRA, CDR2 YSYEKL, per germline. The length of the CDR3 is 15 residues. CDR3 protein: CASSHRGTVNETQYF. DNA for the CDR3: TGCGCCAGCAGCCACCGCGGGACTGTCAATGAGACCCAGTACTTC.

This clonotype has a count of ten or more. The chain carries TRBV7-2 and TRBJ2-3, with TRBD2 matching over 12 bases. Looked up from germline, CDR1 is SGHTA and CDR2 is FQGNSA. V trimming: 5 bases; J trimming: 14 bases; junction bases outside the gene matches: 17. The CDR3 extends over 16 amino acids. Written as DNA, the CDR3 is TGTGCCAGCAGCCTGAGGACTAGCGGGATTCAGGATGCGCTGTATTTT. Residues: CASSLRTSGIQDALYF.

Only a few counts were recorded for this clonotype. V is TRBV27 and J is TRBJ2-7, with TRBD1 identical over 7 bases. CDR1 is MNHEY, CDR2 SMNVEV, per germline (reference sequence). V was clipped by 4 bases and J by 3 bases; unmatched bases: 9. The CDR3 is made up of 15 amino acids. Here the CDR3 DNA reads TGTGCCAGCAGTTCGGACAGGTGGACCTTCTACGAGCAGTACTTC. This gives the protein CASSSDRWTFYEQYF.

This clonotype was observed a handful of times. This chain links TRBV7-6 with TRBJ1-6; 7 nucleotides match TRBD1. The CDR3 sequence is 18 residues long. J lost 9 bases, V lost 4 bases, and 18 bases had no gene match. Looked up from germline, CDR1 is SGHVS and CDR2 is FNYEAQ. CDR3 DNA sequence: TGTGCCAGCAGCTCATATATTAGGGGGCGCGAGTGGGGTTCACCCCTCCACTTT. This encodes CASSSYIRGREWGSPLHF.

This clonotype was recorded a few times. The chain combines TRBV4-1 with TRBJ2-5; TRBD2 is a possible D gene (5 bases). CDR3 length: 18 residues. The germline V gene encodes CDR1 MGHRA and CDR2 YSYEKL. Trimming removed 0 bases from V and 6 bases from J, with 23 bases in between. The CDR3: CASSQERARVGAQQTQYF. The CDR3 DNA reads as TGCGCCAGCAGCCAAGAACGAGCCCGGGTGGGAGCTCAGCAGACCCAGTACTTC.

This clonotype was counted only a few times. V gene TRBV25-1 combines with J gene TRBJ1-4, with D unresolved. The V and J ends lost 6 bases and 3 bases respectively, with 8 bases between them. The CDR3 is 13 residues long. Germline V gene data show CDR1 as MGHDK and CDR2 as SYGVNS. The CDR3 coding sequence is TGTGCCAGCAGGAAACAGCCTAATGAAAAACTGTTTTTT. Translation gives CASRKQPNEKLFF.

The chain has TRBV5-6 and TRBJ1-4; no firm D call. V was clipped by 4 bases and J by 5 bases, with 9 bases between them. The CDR3 is 13 residues long. Germline V gene lookup returns CDR1 SGHDT and CDR2 YYEEEE. CDR3 protein: CASSQTLNEKLFF. The DNA of the CDR3 is TGTGCCAGCAGCCAGACCCTGAATGAAAAACTGTTTTTT.

V is TRBV29-1 and J is TRBJ2-5; perhaps TRBD2 as D (6 bases). The V end lost 0 bases, the J end lost 2 bases, and 19 bases lay between the germline ends. There are 17 residues in the CDR3. Germline values: CDR1 SQVTM, CDR2 ANQGSEA. The CDR3 sequence is CSVEDLRAGRGQETQYF. Written as DNA, the CDR3 is TGCAGCGTTGAAGATCTTCGGGCGGGGCGGGGACAAGAGACCCAGTACTTC.

The gene calls are TRBV5-1 and TRBJ1-5; perhaps TRBD1 as D (6 bases). Germline V gives CDR1 SGHRS, CDR2 YFSETQ. V gave up 3 bases and J gave up 0 bases, with 13 bases separating them. This CDR3 is built from 16 residues. The CDR3 DNA reads TGCGCCAGCAGCTCCCCGGACAGTAATAGCAATCAGCCCCAGCATTTT. Protein: CASSSPDSNSNQPQHF. The full variable domain, rest sourced from reference TRBV5-1 and TRBJ1-5, is KAGVTQTPRYLIKTRGQQVTLSCSPISGHRSVSWYQQTPGQGLQFLFEYFSETQRNKGNFPGRFSGRQFSNSRSEMNVSTLELGDSALYLCASSSPDSNSNQPQHFGDGTRLSIL.

This clonotype was seen a few times. The chain is built from TRBV20-1 and TRBJ2-1; 11 positions agree with TRBD2. With V trimmed by 1 base and J by 7 bases, 9 bases remained unmatched. Germline assignment: CDR1 DFQATT and CDR2 SNEGSKA (reference sequence). CDR3 size: 16 residues. The CDR3 region is CSARGPGLAVRNEQFF. CDR3 bases: TGCAGTGCTAGAGGCCCGGGACTAGCGGTTCGGAATGAGCAGTTCTTC.